The sequence of this T cell receptor beta chain was determined in a study of post-analysis software for immune sequencing data. Whole-study context: Disease trajectories encompassed relapsing-remitting, secondary progressive and progressive-relapsing multiple sclerosis. Study-wide results and caveats: Controls showed significantly higher normalized Chao1 diversity than did multiple sclerosis patients.

The library was made from cDNA and included unique molecular identifiers. Input of about 0.95 to 11 million T cells yielded around 460,000 cDNA molecules. TCRdb reprocessed the PCR reads with MiXCR, giving one entry per CDR3 protein. The sample carries 450,000 to 700,000 distinct CDR3 sequences, roughly 46% recorded once. This clonotype came up many times. The antigen remains undetermined. The sequencing input was blood. The origin of this receptor is a girl between 5 and 17 years old with multiple sclerosis.

The CDR3 here is CASSLAAGEGETQYF. CDR3 nucleotides: TGTGCCAGCAGCTTGGCAGCAGGGGAGGGAGAGACCCAGTACTTC. The chain links TRBV5-5 to TRBJ2-5, with D possibly TRBD2 on 7 matching bases. The V end was cut by 0 bases, the J end by 4 bases, with 13 bases between. CDR3 length equals 15 residues. Germline loops: CDR1 SGHKS, CDR2 YYEKEE (reference sequence).